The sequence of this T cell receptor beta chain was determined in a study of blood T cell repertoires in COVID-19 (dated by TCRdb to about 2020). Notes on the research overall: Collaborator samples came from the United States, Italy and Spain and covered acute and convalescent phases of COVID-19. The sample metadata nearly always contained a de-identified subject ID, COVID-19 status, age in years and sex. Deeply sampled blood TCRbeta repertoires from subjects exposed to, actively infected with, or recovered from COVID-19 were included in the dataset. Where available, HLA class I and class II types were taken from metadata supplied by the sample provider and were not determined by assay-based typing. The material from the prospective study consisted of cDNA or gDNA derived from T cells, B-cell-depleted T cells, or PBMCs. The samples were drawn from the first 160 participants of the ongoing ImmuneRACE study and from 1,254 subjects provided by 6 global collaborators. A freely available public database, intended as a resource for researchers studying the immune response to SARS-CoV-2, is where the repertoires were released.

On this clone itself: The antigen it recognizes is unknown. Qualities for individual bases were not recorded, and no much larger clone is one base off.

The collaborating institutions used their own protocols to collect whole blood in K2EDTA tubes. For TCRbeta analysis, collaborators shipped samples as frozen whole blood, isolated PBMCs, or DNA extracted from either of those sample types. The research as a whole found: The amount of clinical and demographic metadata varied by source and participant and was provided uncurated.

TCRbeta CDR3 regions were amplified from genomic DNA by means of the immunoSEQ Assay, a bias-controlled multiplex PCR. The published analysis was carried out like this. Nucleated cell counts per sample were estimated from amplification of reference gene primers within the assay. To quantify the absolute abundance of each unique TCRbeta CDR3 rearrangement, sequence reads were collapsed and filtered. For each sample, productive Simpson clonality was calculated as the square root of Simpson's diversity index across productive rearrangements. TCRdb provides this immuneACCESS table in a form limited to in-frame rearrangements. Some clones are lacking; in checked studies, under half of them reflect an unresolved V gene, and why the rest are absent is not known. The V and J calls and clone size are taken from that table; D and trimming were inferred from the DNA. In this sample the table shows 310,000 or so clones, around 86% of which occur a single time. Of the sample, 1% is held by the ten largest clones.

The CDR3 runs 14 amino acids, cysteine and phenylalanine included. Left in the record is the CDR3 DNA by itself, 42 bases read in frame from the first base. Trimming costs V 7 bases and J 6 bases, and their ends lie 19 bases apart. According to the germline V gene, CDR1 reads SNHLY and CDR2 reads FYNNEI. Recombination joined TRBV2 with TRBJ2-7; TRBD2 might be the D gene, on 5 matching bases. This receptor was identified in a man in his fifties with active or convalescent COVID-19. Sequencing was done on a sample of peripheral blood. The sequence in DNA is TGTGCCAGCACCACGACTACCTTTTGGTCCGAGCAGTACTTC. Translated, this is CASTTTTFWSEQYF. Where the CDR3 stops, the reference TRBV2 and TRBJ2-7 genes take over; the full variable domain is EPEVTQTPSHQVTQMGQEVILRCVPISNHLYFYWYRQILGQKVEFLVSFYNNEISEKSEIFDDQFSVERPDGSNFTLKIRSTKLEDSAMYFCASTTTTFWSEQYFGPGTRLTVT.